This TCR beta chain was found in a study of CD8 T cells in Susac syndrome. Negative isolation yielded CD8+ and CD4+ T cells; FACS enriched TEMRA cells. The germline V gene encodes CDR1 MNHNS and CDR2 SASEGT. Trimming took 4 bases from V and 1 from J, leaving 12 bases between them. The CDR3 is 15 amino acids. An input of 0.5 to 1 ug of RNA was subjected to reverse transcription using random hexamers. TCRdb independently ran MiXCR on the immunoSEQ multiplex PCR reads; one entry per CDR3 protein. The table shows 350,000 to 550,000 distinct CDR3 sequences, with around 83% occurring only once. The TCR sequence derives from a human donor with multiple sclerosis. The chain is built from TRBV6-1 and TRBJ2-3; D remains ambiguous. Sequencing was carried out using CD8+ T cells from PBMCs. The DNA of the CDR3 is TGTGCCAGCAGTGCCGAGGCTTTGGGCACAGATACGCAGTATTTT. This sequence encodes CASSAEALGTDTQYF.